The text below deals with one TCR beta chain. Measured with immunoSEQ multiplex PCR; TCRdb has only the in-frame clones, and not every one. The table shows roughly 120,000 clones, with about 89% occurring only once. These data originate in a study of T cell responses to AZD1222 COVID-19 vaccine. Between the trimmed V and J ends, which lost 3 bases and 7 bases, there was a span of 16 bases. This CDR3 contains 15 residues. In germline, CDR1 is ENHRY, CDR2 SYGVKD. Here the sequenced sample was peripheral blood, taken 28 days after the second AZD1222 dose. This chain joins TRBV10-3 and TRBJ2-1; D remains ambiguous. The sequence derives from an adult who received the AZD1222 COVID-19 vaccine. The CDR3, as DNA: TGTGCCATCAGTGATCCCCTTTCTTCCGTGAATGAGCAGTTCTTC. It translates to CAISDPLSSVNEQFF.